This T cell receptor beta chain came from a study of blood T cell repertoires in COVID-19. Study-wide background: Both acute and convalescent COVID-19 samples were obtained from the United States, Italy and Spain. Sources were T cells, B-cell-depleted T cells, or PBMCs; the material itself was cDNA or gDNA.

This CDR3 is 18 amino acids long. Trimming took 0 bases from V and 0 from J, leaving 14 bases between them. Per germline, CDR1 LGHNA and CDR2 YNFKEQ. Sequencing used immunoSEQ multiplex PCR; TCRdb keeps in-frame clones, though not all of them. The sample records just over 150,000 clones, about 88% being singletons. The source material was peripheral blood. This chain connects TRBV4-2 to TRBJ1-4; a weak D match, TRBD1 (6 bases). This sequence originates from a woman aged 70-85 years with acute or convalescent COVID-19. Here the CDR3 reads CASSQEGVQGATNEKLFF. The CDR3 region has the DNA TGTGCCAGCAGCCAAGAGGGGGTACAGGGCGCAACTAATGAAAAACTGTTTTTT.